This TCR beta chain came from a study of CD8 T cells in ankylosing spondylitis. Regarding the study as a whole: The study looked at matched synovial fluid samples from ankylosing spondylitis patients. Disease-linked clones were reported to be significantly enriched there. Among TCR beta sequences, a motif of under ten highly homologous variants appeared characteristic of ankylosing spondylitis blood.

The CDR3 sequence is 13 residues long. Germline V gives CDR1 SGHRS, CDR2 YFSETQ. Trimming removed 5 bases at V and 2 bases at J, with 10 bases between. Molecular-barcoded quantitative 5'-RACE produced these TCR beta libraries. MiXCR, run by TCRdb on the 5' RACE reads, gives a single entry per CDR3 protein. The table has hundreds of thousands of distinct CDR3 sequences, 25% to 30% seen once. Worth noting for this clonotype: Its antigen is unidentified.

This TCR came from a male donor with ankylosing spondylitis. The chain has TRBV5-1 and TRBJ1-1; a possible D gene is TRBD1 (5 bases). The source material was blood, either unsorted or a sorted T cell fraction (not recorded which). In DNA form, the CDR3 reads TGCGCCAGCAGAGTGGACATCAACACTGAAGCTTTCTTT. Its protein is CASRVDINTEAFF.